Listed here is a single T cell receptor (beta chain). These data originate in a study of response to subunit inactivated influenza vaccine. Each CDR3 protein is one row after TCRdb ran MiXCR on the RT-PCR reads. The sample has 490,000 or so distinct CDR3 sequences, less than 8% seen once. This CDR3 comprises 15 residues. CDR1 and CDR2 (germline): MNHEY, SMNVEV (reference sequence). The junction had 7 bases not matched to a gene; V was cut back by 8 bases and J by 0 bases. The chain is built from TRBV27 and TRBJ2-5, with 9 nucleotides matching TRBD2. The sequences come from PBMCs from blood, collected 23 months after vaccination. This sequence was found in a man aged 50-75 years who received an inactivated influenza vaccine. The CDR3 DNA sequence: TGTGCCAGCGCCGATAGCGGGGGAGACCAAGAGACCCAGTACTTC. Translation gives CASADSGGDQETQYF.